Detailed here is one T cell receptor beta chain. Its antigen remains unknown. The protocol was immunoSEQ multiplex PCR, while the TCRdb copy is restricted to in-frame clones and leaves out a portion. The data contain about 100,000 clones, roughly 88% of them singletons. J was trimmed by 8 bases and V by 4 bases; bases with no gene match: 6. The CDR3 runs to 14 residues. CDR1 is SGHRS and CDR2 is YFSETQ in the germline V gene. This entry belongs to a study of OX40 agonist ivuxolimab in advanced cancers. Background on the study: The study treated patients with ivuxolimab, an agonistic anti-OX40 (CD134) antibody. Broader study findings: CD8+ T cells showed, on average, more clonal expansion than CD4+ cells.

The sequencing here drew on CD4+ or CD8+ T cells sorted from blood, taken in a trial of the OX40 agonist ivuxolimab. The sequence came from an adult with an advanced solid tumor such as melanoma, head and neck, liver or kidney cancer. The V call is TRBV5-1, the J call TRBJ1-4, with 9 bases that match TRBD1. The CDR3 bases are TGCGCCAGCAGCCGGACAGGGGTAGGGGAAAAACTGTTTTTT. It codes for CASSRTGVGEKLFF.